The clone carrying this T cell receptor (beta chain) occurred a few times. This entry is derived from a study of blood T cell repertoires in COVID-19. Study overall: Some COVID-19 samples were acute and others convalescent; all came from the United States, Italy and Spain. PBMCs, B-cell-depleted T cells, or T cells were the source of the cDNA or gDNA that made up the material.

Under the authors' procedure: Reference gene primer amplification gave estimated nucleated cell counts. Some clones are missing from TCRdb's copy, which holds only in-frame ones; the method was immunoSEQ multiplex PCR. V and J calls and clone size come straight from that table; D and trimming were deduced from the DNA. The table includes 80,000 to 100,000 clones, about 86% detected once. With 4 bases removed from V and 11 bases from J, the gap between germline ends came to 12 bases. The CDR3 is 12 residues long. The germline V gene encodes CDR1 SGHAT and CDR2 FQDESV (reference sequence). This TCR came from a woman aged 55-70 years in a cohort sampled during active or convalescent COVID-19. The V gene is TRBV11-1, the J gene TRBJ2-1, with a tentative D call TRBD2 (7 bases). The sample was peripheral blood. The CDR3 DNA follows: TGTGCCAGCAGCTCACAGGGAGGGAAGCAGTTCTTC. This codes for CASSSQGGKQFF.